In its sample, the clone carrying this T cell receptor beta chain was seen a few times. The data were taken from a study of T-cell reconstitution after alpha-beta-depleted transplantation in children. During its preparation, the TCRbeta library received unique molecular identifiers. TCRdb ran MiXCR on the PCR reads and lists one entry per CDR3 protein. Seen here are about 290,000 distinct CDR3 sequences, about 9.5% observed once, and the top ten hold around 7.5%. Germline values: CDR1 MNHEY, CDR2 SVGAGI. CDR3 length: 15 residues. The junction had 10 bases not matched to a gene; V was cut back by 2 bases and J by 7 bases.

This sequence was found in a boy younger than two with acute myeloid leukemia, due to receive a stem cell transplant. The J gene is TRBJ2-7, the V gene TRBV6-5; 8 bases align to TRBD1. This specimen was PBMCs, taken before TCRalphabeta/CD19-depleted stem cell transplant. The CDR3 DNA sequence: TGTGCCAGCAGTTACCGGACAGGGCTTGTCTGGGAGCAGTACTTC. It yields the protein CASSYRTGLVWEQYF.